Each of the 2 T cell receptor beta chains below was sequenced from the same sample in a study of T cell responses to AZD1222 COVID-19 vaccine. Profiled with immunoSEQ multiplex PCR; TCRdb holds only in-frame clones, not every one. This sample has more than 95,000 clones; about 90% occur once, and the top ten carry 20%. The starting material was peripheral blood, obtained on day 0 of AZD1222 vaccination. These receptors were taken from an adult in good health.

This clone was counted once. V and J are TRBV6-5 and TRBJ1-1; possibly TRBD1 for D (6 bases). CDR1 is MNHEY and CDR2 is SVGAGI in the germline V gene. This CDR3 spans 13 amino acids. With 5 bases removed from V and 1 base from J, the gap between germline ends came to 8 bases. The DNA of the CDR3 is TGTGCCAGCAGTCTACAGGGGAACACTGAAGCTTTCTTT. Translation: CASSLQGNTEAFF.

V gene TRBV3-1 (or the pseudogene TRBV3-2) combines with J gene TRBJ2-4; the match to TRBD2 covers 8 bases. The ends lost 4 bases at V and 8 bases at J; junction bases unmatched: 7. The V gene's germline CDR1 is LGHDT and CDR2 YNNKEL (reference sequence). The CDR3 runs to 14 residues. The CDR3 sequence: CASSPRTSLHIQYF. CDR3 in DNA: TGTGCCAGCAGCCCGAGGACTAGCCTTCACATTCAGTACTTC.